Listed below are T cell receptor beta chains from one sample, sequenced in a study of blood T cell repertoires in COVID-19. The repertoire was sequenced with immunoSEQ multiplex PCR; TCRdb's copy has only in-frame clones and lacks some. The sample holds some 86,000 clones, 80% to 95% seen once. Sequencing was carried out using peripheral blood. All receptors derive from a human donor with active COVID-19. The donor label of this sample is uncertain. The CDR3 runs from the conserved cysteine through the conserved F or W. Each record gives: J gene, V gene, clone size, D gene, CDR3 DNA, CDR3 protein. A D gene is named only where the DNA matches it firmly. Expanded clones get a size class; other rows say once, few or many, or leave the size out.

j_gene: TRBJ2-1; v_gene: TRBV7-9; abundance: NA; d_gene: TRBD2; CDR3nt: TGTGCCAGCAGCTCCCGTCTAGCGGGGGGGCCTGCGATCAGGAATGAGCAGTTCTTC; CDR3aa: CASSSRLAGGPAIRNEQFF
j_gene: TRBJ1-1; v_gene: TRBV13; abundance: NA; d_gene: NA; CDR3nt: TGTGCCAGCAGCTTGCCGGACTTTTATTATGTGAACACTGAAGCTTTCTTT; CDR3aa: CASSLPDFYYVNTEAFF
j_gene: TRBJ1-1; v_gene: TRBV5-5; abundance: NA; d_gene: NA; CDR3nt: TGTGCCAGCAAAATCAACTGGAACACTGAAGCTTTCTTT; CDR3aa: CASKINWNTEAFF
j_gene: TRBJ2-5; v_gene: TRBV5-4; abundance: NA; d_gene: TRBD2; CDR3nt: TGTGCCAGCAGCGTTAGCGGGGGGGCAGAGGAGACCCAGTACTTC; CDR3aa: CASSVSGGAEETQYF
j_gene: TRBJ1-1; v_gene: TRBV15; abundance: few; d_gene: NA; CDR3nt: TGTGCCACCAGGAGGGATCCCATGAACACTGAAGCTTTCTTT; CDR3aa: CATRRDPMNTEAFF
j_gene: TRBJ1-1; v_gene: TRBV7-3; abundance: NA; d_gene: NA; CDR3nt: TGTGCCAGCAGCTTAATCGCCGAGAGAAACACTGAAGCTTTCTTT; CDR3aa: CASSLIAERNTEAFF
j_gene: TRBJ1-6; v_gene: TRBV3-1/TRBV3-2; abundance: few; d_gene: TRBD1; CDR3nt: TGTGCCAGCAGCCAAGTGGAGGGGGCGAGGTCACCCCTCCACTTT; CDR3aa: CASSQVEGARSPLHF
j_gene: TRBJ2-1; v_gene: TRBV5-6; abundance: NA; d_gene: NA; CDR3nt: TGTGCCAGCAGCTTGGGGGGACTTAAAGGTGAGCAGTTCTTC; CDR3aa: CASSLGGLKGEQFF
j_gene: TRBJ2-1; v_gene: TRBV6-5; abundance: NA; d_gene: TRBD2; CDR3nt: TGTGCCAGCAGTCCGCCAGCGGGAGGTCTCCATGAGCAGTTCTTC; CDR3aa: CASSPPAGGLHEQFF
j_gene: TRBJ2-1; v_gene: TRBV10-3; abundance: once; d_gene: TRBD1; CDR3nt: TGTGCCATCAGTGAGTCCCCAGGGACAGGGGTATCCAATGAGCAGTTCTTC; CDR3aa: CAISESPGTGVSNEQFF
j_gene: TRBJ1-5; v_gene: TRBV3-1/TRBV3-2; abundance: once; d_gene: NA; CDR3nt: TGTGCCAGCAGCCAAGGACCTTTACGACGGGGAGAAAGCAATCAGCCCCAGCATTTT; CDR3aa: CASSQGPLRRGESNQPQHF
j_gene: TRBJ2-3; v_gene: TRBV7-8; abundance: NA; d_gene: TRBD2; CDR3nt: TGTGCCAGCAGCTTTGGTGCTAGCGGGGGATTAAGCACAGATACGCAGTATTTT; CDR3aa: CASSFGASGGLSTDTQYF
j_gene: TRBJ2-7; v_gene: TRBV28; abundance: NA; d_gene: NA; CDR3nt: TGTGCCAGTGGTAGGGGGAACGAGCAGTACTTC; CDR3aa: CASGRGNEQYF
j_gene: TRBJ2-5; v_gene: TRBV6-6; abundance: NA; d_gene: NA; CDR3nt: TGTGCCAGCAGTTACGGTCCAGGGGCTAGGAAGACCCAGTACTTC; CDR3aa: CASSYGPGARKTQYF
j_gene: TRBJ2-1; v_gene: TRBV6-4; abundance: NA; d_gene: NA; CDR3nt: TGTGCCAGCAGTGACTGGCACAGAAGCTCCTACAATGAGCAGTTCTTC; CDR3aa: CASSDWHRSSYNEQFF
j_gene: TRBJ1-6; v_gene: TRBV12-3/TRBV12-4; abundance: NA; d_gene: NA; CDR3nt: TGTGCCAGCAGTTTAGACTTCCATTCACCCCTCCACTTT; CDR3aa: CASSLDFHSPLHF
j_gene: TRBJ2-3; v_gene: TRBV27; abundance: NA; d_gene: TRBD2; CDR3nt: TGTGCCAGCAGTTTATCGCGGGGGACCTCCACAGATACGCAGTATTTT; CDR3aa: CASSLSRGTSTDTQYF
j_gene: TRBJ2-3; v_gene: TRBV6-2/TRBV6-3; abundance: NA; d_gene: NA; CDR3nt: TGTGCCAGCAGTTACTCGATGGTGGCCCCCGTACAAGATACGCAGTATTTT; CDR3aa: CASSYSMVAPVQDTQYF
j_gene: TRBJ1-1; v_gene: TRBV5-1; abundance: few; d_gene: TRBD1; CDR3nt: TGCGCCAGCAGCCCGGCGTCAGGGACAGGGGAAAACACTGAAGCTTTCTTT; CDR3aa: CASSPASGTGENTEAFF
j_gene: TRBJ2-1; v_gene: TRBV7-9; abundance: NA; d_gene: NA; CDR3nt: TGTGCCAGCAGCTTAGTGGGTGGCAGGGCAGCCTACAATGAGCAGTTCTTC; CDR3aa: CASSLVGGRAAYNEQFF
j_gene: TRBJ1-1; v_gene: TRBV3-1/TRBV3-2; abundance: NA; d_gene: NA; CDR3nt: TGTGCCAGCAGCCGAATAGGGGGGAACACTGAAGCTTTCTTT; CDR3aa: CASSRIGGNTEAFF
j_gene: TRBJ2-7; v_gene: TRBV6-5; abundance: NA; d_gene: TRBD1; CDR3nt: TGTGCCAGCAGGACCTCGGGACAGGTCTACGAGCAGTACTTC; CDR3aa: CASRTSGQVYEQYF
j_gene: TRBJ2-1; v_gene: TRBV9; abundance: NA; d_gene: NA; CDR3nt: TGTGCCAGCAGCACAACGAATGAGCAGTTCTTC; CDR3aa: CASSTTNEQFF